The rows below give T cell receptor beta chains drawn from one sample of a study of vaccination and CD4 T cells after COVID-19. Their cognate antigens are unknown. TCRdb re-called the PCR reads with MiXCR, one entry per CDR3 protein. Among more than 15,000 distinct CDR3 sequences listed, about 44% were seen once. Material: CD4+ T cells from blood, cultured in vitro, obtained before SARS-CoV-2 vaccination. Receptors originate from a human donor who had recovered from COVID-19. The conserved cysteine and the conserved F or W are not part of the CDR3 here. Fields, in order: CDR3 protein, clone size, D gene, V gene, J gene. A D gene is named only where the DNA matches it firmly. Clone size is stated in some rows and not others, as once, few, many or a class when expanded.

AIRGDRALNSPLH	NA	TRBD1	TRBV10-3	TRBJ1-6
ASSLGGAGSEKLF	once	NA	TRBV7-9	TRBJ1-4
ASSLGRAEAF	NA	NA	TRBV28	TRBJ1-1
ASREGKSTGENTEAF	few	TRBD1	TRBV12-3/TRBV12-4	TRBJ1-1
ASSLAPGQANTEAF	once	TRBD1	TRBV11-2	TRBJ1-1
ASSFWQEETQY	once	NA	TRBV12-3/TRBV12-4	TRBJ2-5
ASSPPTGEGAEAF	few	TRBD1	TRBV18	TRBJ1-1
ASSGSGTGDTEAF	few	NA	TRBV6-4	TRBJ1-1
ASSRPGQENTEAF	NA	TRBD1	TRBV5-4	TRBJ1-1
SARVGPPEQY	few	NA	TRBV20-1	TRBJ2-7
AWSRLRDRIMNTEAF	NA	TRBD1	TRBV30	TRBJ1-1
ASSDLGGQPQH	few	NA	TRBV6-1	TRBJ1-5
ASSLGAGGRNYGYT	NA	TRBD1	TRBV27	TRBJ1-2
ASSVGLAGGYQETQY	NA	TRBD2	TRBV9	TRBJ2-5
SARDPYRDRANTEAF	NA	TRBD1	TRBV20-1	TRBJ1-1
SAVAPVPGGRETQY	NA	TRBD2	TRBV20-1	TRBJ2-5
ASSGQGFQPQH	medium-sized	NA	TRBV6-2/TRBV6-3	TRBJ1-5
ASPLRVGAF	few	NA	TRBV30	TRBJ1-1
ASSLAQSPQH	NA	NA	TRBV12-3/TRBV12-4	TRBJ1-5
AISDSGTGYGYT	NA	TRBD1	TRBV10-3	TRBJ1-2
ASSLGVSATGELF	NA	NA	TRBV7-9	TRBJ2-2
SAPSGGQETQY	NA	TRBD2	TRBV20-1	TRBJ2-5
ASSLGGQAHEAF	NA	TRBD1	TRBV7-2	TRBJ1-1
ATQFRDSPLH	NA	NA	TRBV28	TRBJ1-6
ASSKGWDIQY	once	NA	TRBV6-2/TRBV6-3	TRBJ2-4
ASSKDRTSGGRKTQY	once	TRBD2	TRBV4-1	TRBJ2-5
ASSLGQLTDTQY	NA	TRBD1	TRBV7-7	TRBJ2-3
ASSRIQMNAEAF	NA	NA	TRBV11-2	TRBJ1-1
SADTTGNYGYT	few	NA	TRBV20-1	TRBJ1-2
ASSPEVGTQY	NA	NA	TRBV7-8	TRBJ2-5
ASSQDSYYSYEQY	NA	NA	TRBV7-9	TRBJ2-7
ASSIEGNYGYT	NA	NA	TRBV19	TRBJ1-2
SARGLAGVGTDTQY	NA	TRBD2	TRBV20-1	TRBJ2-3
ASSLLALGEQY	few	NA	TRBV12-3/TRBV12-4	TRBJ2-7
ASSEGLVGGYT	few	NA	TRBV6-1	TRBJ1-2
SARTGGDTEAF	NA	TRBD1	TRBV20-1	TRBJ1-1
ASSDRDRGSAF	NA	TRBD1	TRBV6-1	TRBJ1-1
ASSAYGQVGTEAF	NA	TRBD1	TRBV9	TRBJ1-1
SVHTGENYEQY	NA	TRBD1	TRBV20-1	TRBJ2-7
ASSFYEGFDEQY	NA	NA	TRBV28	TRBJ2-7
ASSEGQGLRGYT	NA	TRBD1	TRBV7-9	TRBJ1-2
ASTMVRTNQPQH	NA	NA	TRBV27	TRBJ1-5